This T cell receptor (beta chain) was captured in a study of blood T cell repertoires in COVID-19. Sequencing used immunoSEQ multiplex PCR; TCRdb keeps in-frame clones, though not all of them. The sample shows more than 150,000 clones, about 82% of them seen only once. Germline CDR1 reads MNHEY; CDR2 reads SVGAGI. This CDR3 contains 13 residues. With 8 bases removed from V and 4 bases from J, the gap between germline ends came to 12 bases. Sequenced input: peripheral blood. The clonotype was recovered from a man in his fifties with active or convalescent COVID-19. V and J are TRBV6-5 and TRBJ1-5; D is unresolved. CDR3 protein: CASSTIENQPQHF. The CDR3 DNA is TGTGCCAGCTCGACAATAGAAAATCAGCCCCAGCATTTT.